These 30 T cell receptor beta chains were all obtained from the same sample, sequenced in a study of T-cell memory formation after mild COVID-19 (dated by TCRdb to the early 2020s). Libraries were built with 5' RACE. Sequencer: Illumina NovaSeq 6000. The public reads were run again by TCRdb, first through fastp at Q25 and then through MiXCR, and only productive beta chains were kept. Each entry is one CDR3 protein sequence, shown with its most common DNA and genes. Within this sample are roughly 300,000 distinct CDR3 sequences, with roughly 15% of them counted one time only. The top ten constitute about a fifth of the sample. The sequencing sample was made of PBMCs or a T cell subset sorted from them (not recorded which). All receptors derive from a man in his late teens or twenties who had mild COVID-19 (a few samples of this study predate the infection). The sample titles of this study are shuffled in the database, so cell type and time point are left out; the donor was told from shared clones.

The chain employs TRBV15 and TRBJ2-3; tentative D call: TRBD1 (5 bases). V was trimmed by 2 bases and J by 6 bases, leaving 9 bases between them. The CDR3 is made up of 13 amino acids. Germline CDR1 LNHNV, CDR2 YYDKDF (reference sequence). The chain's CDR3 is CATSRNYRDTQYF. CDR3 nucleotide sequence: TGTGCCACCAGCAGAAATTACAGGGATACGCAGTATTTT.

This chain uses TRBV27 with TRBJ1-6; 7 bases fit TRBD1. J was trimmed by 4 bases and V by 4 bases; bases with no gene match: 13. Germline V lookup: CDR1 MNHEY, CDR2 SMNVEV (reference sequence). This CDR3 has 18 amino acids. CDR3 protein: CASSSPTGQSTYNSPLHF. CDR3 nucleotides: TGTGCCAGCAGTTCGCCAACGGGACAGTCAACTTATAATTCACCCCTCCACTTT.

This clonotype was counted a few times. This chain uses TRBV27 with TRBJ1-2; D call uncertain. The length of the CDR3 is 13 residues. V lost 5 bases to trimming and J lost 4 bases, with 11 bases between them. The germline V gene encodes CDR1 MNHEY and CDR2 SMNVEV (reference sequence). The CDR3 here is CASSISGLYGYTF. In DNA form, the CDR3 reads TGTGCCAGCAGTATCTCGGGCCTCTATGGCTACACCTTC.

This clonotype has a handful of counts. The chain couples TRBV30 to TRBJ1-2; 7 bases map to TRBD1. The CDR3 spans 13 residues. The germline CDR1 and CDR2 sequences are GTSNPN and SVGIG (reference sequence). V trimming: 1 base; J trimming: 3 bases; junction bases outside the gene matches: 2. The CDR3 loop is CAWSGQGYYGYTF. In DNA form, the CDR3 reads TGTGCCTGGAGTGGACAGGGATACTATGGCTACACCTTC.

This clonotype was counted a few times. The chain combines TRBV6-2 or TRBV6-3 with TRBJ1-6, with 10 positions matching TRBD1. V was pared by 4 bases and J by 10 bases, with 7 bases of the junction left unmatched. Germline V gene sequence: CDR1 MNHEY, CDR2 SVGEGT. The CDR3 is made up of 15 amino acids. CDR3 sequence reads: CASSSDRTGGSPLHF. In nucleotides, the CDR3 is TGTGCCAGCAGTTCGGACAGGACAGGGGGATCACCCCTCCACTTT.

The chain uses TRBV25-1 and TRBJ2-5, with 7 bases lining up with TRBD2. In germline, CDR1 is MGHDK, CDR2 SYGVNS. V shed 2 bases and J 0 bases; nucleotides not matched to a gene: 0. The CDR3 totals 14 residues. CDR3 DNA sequence: TGTGCCAGCAGTGAACTAGCGGACCAAGAGACCCAGTACTTC. It translates to CASSELADQETQYF.

The CDR3 region is CAISKQGEGETQYF. CDR3 DNA: TGTGCCATCAGTAAACAGGGAGAGGGAGAGACCCAGTACTTC. The rearrangement links TRBV10-3 to TRBJ2-5, with D perhaps matching TRBD1 (6 bases). The CDR3 is 14 residues long. Germline values: CDR1 ENHRY, CDR2 SYGVKD. Trimming stripped 5 bases from V and 4 bases from J, with 14 bases between.

The chain combines TRBV24-1 with TRBJ2-7, with D uncertain. This CDR3 has 11 amino acids. V was trimmed by 4 bases and J by 3 bases, leaving 3 bases between them. Germline lookup yields CDR1 KGHDR and CDR2 SFDVKD. The CDR3 DNA reads TGTGCCACCAGTGACGGCTACGAGCAGTACGTC. It is translated as CATSDGYEQYV.

The genes are TRBV7-9 and TRBJ1-5; D uncertain. CDR3 size: 12 residues. Trimming cost V 0 bases and J 7 bases, with 4 bases left between them. CDR1 and CDR2 from the germline V gene are SEHNR and FQNEAQ (reference sequence). The CDR3 sequence: CASSLALQPQHF. As DNA, the CDR3 is TGTGCCAGCAGCTTAGCCCTCCAGCCCCAGCATTTT.

This chain links TRBV5-1 with TRBJ2-1; TRBD2 matches at 7 bases. CDR1 is SGHRS and CDR2 is YFSETQ in the germline V gene. V dropped 5 bases and J dropped 7; count of bases not matched to a gene: 9. The CDR3 consists of 14 residues. CDR3 sequence: CASSTGQGGNEQFF. The CDR3 bases are TGCGCCAGCAGTACGGGCCAGGGAGGGAATGAGCAGTTCTTC.

The chain is built from TRBV2 and TRBJ1-1, with TRBD1 identical over 7 bases. CDR1 is SNHLY, CDR2 FYNNEI, per germline. With 7 bases clipped from V and 3 bases from J, the junction kept 5 bases outside the gene matches. This CDR3 is 13 amino acids long. This chain's CDR3 is CASIIDRDTEAFF. The CDR3 DNA sequence: TGTGCCAGCATTATAGACAGGGACACTGAAGCTTTCTTT.

This clonotype appeared a few times. The chain couples TRBV6-5 to TRBJ2-7; 10 bases agree with TRBD1. The germline V gene encodes CDR1 MNHEY and CDR2 SVGAGI. CDR3 length: 14 residues. Trimming cost V 8 bases and J 4 bases; bases outside gene matches: 8. CDR3 bases: TGTGCCAGCGGCATGGGGACAGGGGTATACGAGCAGTACTTC. It translates to CASGMGTGVYEQYF.

The chain carries TRBV29-1 and TRBJ1-2; 12 bases map to TRBD1. Germline CDR1 and CDR2: SQVTM and ANQGSEA. The CDR3 has 13 residues. V lost 6 bases and J lost 7; bases outside the gene matches: 6. As DNA, the CDR3 is TGCAGCGTCGCCGGGACAGGGGGCAGTGGCTACACCTTC. Protein: CSVAGTGGSGYTF. Together with reference TRBV29-1 and TRBJ1-2, the CDR3 gives the full variable domain: SAVISQKPSRDICQRGTSLTIQCQVDSQVTMMFWYRQQPGQSLTLIATANQGSEATYESGFVIDKFPISRPNLTFSTLTVSNMSPEDSSIYLCSVAGTGGSGYTFGSGTRLTVV.

The gene calls are TRBV6-4 and TRBJ2-2; TRBD1 is a possible D gene (6 bases). Looked up from germline, CDR1 is MRHNA and CDR2 is SNTAGT. The CDR3 sequence is 16 residues long. The V end was cut by 1 base, the J end by 6 bases, with 15 bases between. DNA for the CDR3: TGTGCCAGCAGTGACTGGGACACCAAAAAGGCCGGGGAGCTGTTTTTT. This encodes CASSDWDTKKAGELFF.

A word on this clonotype: The germline gene is not matched at one end of the junction; a read error may be the cause. The chain links TRBV7-7 to TRBJ2-1, with TRBD2 matching over 9 bases. The CDR3 spans 18 residues. The germline V gene has CDR1 SSHAT and CDR2 FNYEAQ (reference sequence). CDR3 residues: CASSPAGSGGPGRDEQFF. In nucleotides, the CDR3 is TGTGCTAGCAGCCCAGCGGGTAGCGGGGGCCCGGGTCGGGATGAGCAGTTCTTC. Together with reference TRBV7-7 and TRBJ2-1, the CDR3 gives the full variable domain: GAGVSQSPRYKVTKRGQDVTLRCDPISSHATLYWYQQALGQGPEFLTYFNYEAQPDKSGLPSDRFSAERPEGSISTLTIQRTEQRDSAMYRCASSPAGSGGPGRDEQFFGPGTRLTVL.

This chain connects TRBV20-1 to TRBJ2-7; D is undetermined. The V end lost 1 base, the J end lost 5 bases, and 21 bases lay between the germline ends. Germline lookup yields CDR1 DFQATT and CDR2 SNEGSKA (reference sequence). The CDR3 has 16 residues. CDR3 bases: TGCAGTGCTAGAGGTAGGACGGCATTGGGTCTCCACGAGCAGTACTTC. This encodes CSARGRTALGLHEQYF.

The CDR3 reads CASSSGTSDETYEQYV. Here the CDR3 DNA reads TGTGCCAGCAGTTCGGGGACTAGCGACGAAACTTACGAGCAGTACGTC. V usage is TRBV28 and J usage is TRBJ2-7; 10 nucleotides align to TRBD2. The V gene's germline CDR1 is MDHEN and CDR2 SYDVKM. The ends lost 4 bases at V and 4 bases at J; junction bases unmatched: 10. CDR3 length: 16 residues.

This clonotype has just a few counts. The rearrangement links TRBV4-1 to TRBJ2-2; D perhaps matches TRBD2 (6 bases). Per germline, CDR1 MGHRA and CDR2 YSYEKL. The length of the CDR3 is 15 residues. V lost 3 bases to trimming and J lost 7 bases, with 15 bases between them. CDR3 bases: TGCGCCAGCAGCCAGGGGCTTCGGGGGAGCGGGGAGCTGTTTTTT. Its translation: CASSQGLRGSGELFF.

The chain has TRBV5-1 and TRBJ1-3; a weak D match, TRBD1 (6 bases). Trimming removed 4 bases at V and 2 bases at J, with 13 bases between. This CDR3 comprises 15 residues. CDR1 and CDR2 from the germline V gene are SGHRS and YFSETQ. The CDR3 DNA sequence: TGCGCCAGCAGCCTGTCACAGGGAACTGGAAACACCATATATTTT. This encodes CASSLSQGTGNTIYF.

This chain links TRBV5-6 with TRBJ2-1; D is tentatively TRBD1 or TRBD2 (6 bases each). Germline V gene lookup returns CDR1 SGHDT and CDR2 YYEEEE. This CDR3 has 13 residues. Trimming cost V 0 bases and J 12 bases, with 13 bases left between them. The DNA of the CDR3 is TGTGCCAGCAGCTTGGGATGGGGGGCCGGGCAGTTCTTC. This codes for CASSLGWGAGQFF.

V usage is TRBV12-3 or TRBV12-4 and J usage is TRBJ2-1, with a tentative D call TRBD1 (6 bases). CDR3 size: 13 residues. V dropped 6 bases and J dropped 5 bases, with 11 bases sitting between them. For the CDR3, the DNA is TGTGCCAGCAGGACAGGACTCAACAATGAGCAGTTCTTC. Encoded protein: CASRTGLNNEQFF.

This clonotype was found many times. This chain links TRBV20-1 with TRBJ2-1; tentatively, D is TRBD2 (5 bases). The germline CDR1 and CDR2 sequences are DFQATT and SNEGSKA (reference sequence). The CDR3 loop spans 12 amino acids. Deletions cut 5 bases from V and 3 bases from J, with 8 bases between. CDR3 DNA: TGCAGTGCTTCGGCGGGCTACAATGAGCAGTTCTTC. Residues: CSASAGYNEQFF.

This clonotype was counted only a few times. The chain combines TRBV7-9 with TRBJ1-2; D gene unclear. Germline V lookup: CDR1 SEHNR, CDR2 FQNEAQ (reference sequence). Trimming pared 5 bases from V and 3 bases from J, leaving 7 bases between. The CDR3 sequence is 12 residues long. Here the CDR3 reads CASSPDYYGYTF. The CDR3 DNA follows: TGTGCCAGCAGCCCGGACTACTATGGCTACACCTTC.

In this sample, this clonotype turned up a few times. The chain combines TRBV20-1 with TRBJ2-1; 9 nucleotides align to TRBD2. The CDR3 runs 16 residues. Germline loops: CDR1 DFQATT, CDR2 SNEGSKA (reference sequence). The trim removed 2 bases at V and 0 bases at J, leaving 5 bases unmatched. The CDR3 region is CSARPSGASSYNEQFF. CDR3 DNA: TGCAGTGCTAGACCTAGCGGGGCAAGCTCCTACAATGAGCAGTTCTTC.

This clonotype has a handful of counts. CDR3 bases: TGTGCCAGTTTTGGGGGGCAGGATGGCTACACCTTC. Its protein is CASFGGQDGYTF. The V and J genes are TRBV19 and TRBJ1-2; tentatively, D is TRBD1 (6 bases). Germline CDR1 and CDR2: LNHDA and SQIVND (reference sequence). The ends were cut back, 8 bases at V and 6 bases at J, with 13 bases in the middle. The CDR3 consists of 12 residues.

V is TRBV29-1 and J is TRBJ1-1; D not resolved. CDR1 SQVTM and CDR2 ANQGSEA come from the germline V gene. V lost 2 bases and J 4 bases, leaving 5 bases between the germline ends. The CDR3 has 11 residues. In nucleotides, the CDR3 is TGCAGCGTTGAACGGCCCACTGAAGCTTTCTTT. Translation gives CSVERPTEAFF. Based on the CDR3 plus reference TRBV29-1 and TRBJ1-1, the full variable domain is SAVISQKPSRDICQRGTSLTIQCQVDSQVTMMFWYRQQPGQSLTLIATANQGSEATYESGFVIDKFPISRPNLTFSTLTVSNMSPEDSSIYLCSVERPTEAFFGQGTRLTVV.

The chain has TRBV24-1 and TRBJ2-2; no clear D gene. The germline gives CDR1 KGHDR, CDR2 SFDVKD. The V and J ends lost 3 bases and 1 base respectively, with 5 bases between them. The CDR3 sequence is 14 residues long. The CDR3: CATSDLGNTGELFF. In DNA form, the CDR3 reads TGTGCCACCAGTGATCTGGGGAACACCGGGGAGCTGTTTTTT.

This clonotype was counted a few times. The V call is TRBV5-1, the J call TRBJ2-1, with TRBD2 matching over 10 bases. The junction had 7 bases not matched to a gene; V was cut back by 4 bases and J by 6 bases. The CDR3 has 15 amino acids. Germline V gives CDR1 SGHRS, CDR2 YFSETQ. The CDR3 sequence is CASSQSGGGLNEQFF. In DNA form, the CDR3 reads TGCGCCAGCAGCCAGAGCGGGGGGGGACTCAATGAGCAGTTCTTC.

This clonotype was observed at least ten times. The chain is built from TRBV6-5 and TRBJ2-1; D uncertain. Germline loops: CDR1 MNHEY, CDR2 SVGAGI. This CDR3 has 11 residues. The V and J ends lost 6 bases and 8 bases respectively, with 8 bases between them. The CDR3 loop reads CASRVNYEQFF. In DNA, the CDR3 is TGTGCCAGCAGGGTCAATTATGAGCAGTTCTTC.

In this sample, this clonotype turned up a few times. CDR3 DNA: TGCGCCAGCAGCTTGGCTACAGGGGGGTACACTGAAGCTTTCTTT. Translated, it gives CASSLATGGYTEAFF. V is TRBV5-1 and J is TRBJ1-1; 8 nucleotides line up with TRBD1. CDR1 is SGHRS and CDR2 is YFSETQ in the germline V gene. This CDR3 comprises 15 residues. J lost 3 bases, V lost 0 bases, and 4 bases had no gene match.